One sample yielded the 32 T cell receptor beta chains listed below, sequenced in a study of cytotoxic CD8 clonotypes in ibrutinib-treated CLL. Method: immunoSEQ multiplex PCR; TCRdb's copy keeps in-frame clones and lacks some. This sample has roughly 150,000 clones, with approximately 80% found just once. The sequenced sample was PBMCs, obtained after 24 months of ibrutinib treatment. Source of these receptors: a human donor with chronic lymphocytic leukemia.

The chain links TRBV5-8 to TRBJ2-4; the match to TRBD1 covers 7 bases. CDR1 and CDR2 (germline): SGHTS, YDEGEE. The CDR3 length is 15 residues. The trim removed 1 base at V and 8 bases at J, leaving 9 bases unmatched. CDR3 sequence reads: CASSLSGTVGHIQYF. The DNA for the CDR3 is TGTGCCAGCAGCTTGTCCGGGACAGTGGGACACATTCAGTACTTC. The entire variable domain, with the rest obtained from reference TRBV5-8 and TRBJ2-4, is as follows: EAGVTQSPTHLIKTRGQQATLRCSPISGHTSVYWYQQALGLGLQFLLWYDEGEERNRGNFPPRFSGRQFPNYSSELNVNALELEDSALYLCASSLSGTVGHIQYFGAGTRLSVL.

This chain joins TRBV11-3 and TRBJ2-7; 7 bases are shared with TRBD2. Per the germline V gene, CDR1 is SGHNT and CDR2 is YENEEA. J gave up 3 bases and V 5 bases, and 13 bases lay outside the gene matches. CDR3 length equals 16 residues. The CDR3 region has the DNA TGTGCCAGCAGCCCCCCCAGCGGGAACGGGATCTACGAGCAGTACTTC. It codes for CASSPPSGNGIYEQYF.

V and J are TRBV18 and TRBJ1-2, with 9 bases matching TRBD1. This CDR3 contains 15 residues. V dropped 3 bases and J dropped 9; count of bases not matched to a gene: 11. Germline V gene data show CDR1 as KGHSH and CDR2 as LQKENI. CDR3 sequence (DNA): TGTGCCAGCTCACCGACAGTGGACAGGGGAGGTAGCTACACCTTC. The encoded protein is CASSPTVDRGGSYTF.

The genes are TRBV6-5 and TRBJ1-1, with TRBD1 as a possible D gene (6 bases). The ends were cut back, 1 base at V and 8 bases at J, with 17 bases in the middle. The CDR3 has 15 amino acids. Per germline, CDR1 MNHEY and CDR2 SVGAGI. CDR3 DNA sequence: TGTGCCAGCAGTTACTGGGGGGCAAGGGCCCACGAAGCTTTCTTT. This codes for CASSYWGARAHEAFF.

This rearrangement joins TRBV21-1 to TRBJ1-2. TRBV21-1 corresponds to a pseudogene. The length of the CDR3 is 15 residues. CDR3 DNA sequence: TGTGCCAGCAGCAAAGTTCCAGACCTCGGTTATGGCTACACCTTC. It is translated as CASSKVPDLGYGYTF.

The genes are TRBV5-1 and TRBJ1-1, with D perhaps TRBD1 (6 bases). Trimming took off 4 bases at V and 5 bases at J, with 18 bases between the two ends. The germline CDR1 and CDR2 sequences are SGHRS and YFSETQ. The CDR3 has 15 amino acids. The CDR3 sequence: CASSSLQGMDTEAFF. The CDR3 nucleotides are TGCGCCAGCAGCAGTCTACAGGGTATGGATACTGAAGCTTTCTTT.

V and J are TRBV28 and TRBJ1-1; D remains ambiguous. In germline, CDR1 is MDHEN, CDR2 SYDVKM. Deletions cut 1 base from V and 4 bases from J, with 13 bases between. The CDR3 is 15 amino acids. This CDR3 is CASSLSRERRTEAFF. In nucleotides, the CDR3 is TGTGCCAGCAGTTTATCAAGGGAGCGGCGCACTGAAGCTTTCTTT.

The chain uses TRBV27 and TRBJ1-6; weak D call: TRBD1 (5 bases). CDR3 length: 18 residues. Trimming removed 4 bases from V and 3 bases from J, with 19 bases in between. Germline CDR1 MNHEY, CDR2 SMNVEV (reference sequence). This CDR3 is CASSSIVPGRSYNSPLHF. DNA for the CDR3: TGTGCCAGCAGTTCCATCGTCCCGGGACGGAGCTATAATTCACCCCTCCACTTT.

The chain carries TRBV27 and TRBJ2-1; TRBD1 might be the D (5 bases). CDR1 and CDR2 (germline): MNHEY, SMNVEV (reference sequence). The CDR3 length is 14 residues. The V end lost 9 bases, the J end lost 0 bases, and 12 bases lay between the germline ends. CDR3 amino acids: CASSGLSSYNEQFF. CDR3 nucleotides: TGTGCCAGTTCAGGGTTGAGCTCCTACAATGAGCAGTTCTTC.

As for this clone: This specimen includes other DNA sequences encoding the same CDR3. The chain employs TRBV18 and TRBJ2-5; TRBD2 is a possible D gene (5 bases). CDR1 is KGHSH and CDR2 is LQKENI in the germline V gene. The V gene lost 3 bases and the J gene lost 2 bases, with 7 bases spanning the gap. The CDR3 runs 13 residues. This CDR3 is CASSPGRQETQYF. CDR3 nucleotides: TGTGCCAGCTCACCTGGGAGACAAGAGACCCAGTACTTC.

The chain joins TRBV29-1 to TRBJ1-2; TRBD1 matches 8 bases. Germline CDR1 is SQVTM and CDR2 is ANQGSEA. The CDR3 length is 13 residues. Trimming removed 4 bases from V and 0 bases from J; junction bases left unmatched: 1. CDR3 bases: TGCAGCGTTGTGGACAGGGCTAACTATGGCTACACCTTC. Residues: CSVVDRANYGYTF.

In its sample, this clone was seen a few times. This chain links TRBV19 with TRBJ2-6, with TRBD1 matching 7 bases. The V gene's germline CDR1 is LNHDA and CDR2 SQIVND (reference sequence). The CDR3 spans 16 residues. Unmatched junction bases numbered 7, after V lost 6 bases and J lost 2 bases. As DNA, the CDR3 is TGTGCCAGTAGCCCGACAGGGCGGGCTGGGGCCAACGTCCTGACTTTC. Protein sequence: CASSPTGRAGANVLTF.

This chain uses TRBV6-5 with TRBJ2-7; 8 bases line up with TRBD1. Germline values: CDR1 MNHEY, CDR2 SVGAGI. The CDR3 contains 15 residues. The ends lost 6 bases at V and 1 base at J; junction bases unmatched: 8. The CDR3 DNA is TGTGCCAGCAGCGTCAGGGGGCAGGGGTCCTACGAGCAGTACTTC. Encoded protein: CASSVRGQGSYEQYF.

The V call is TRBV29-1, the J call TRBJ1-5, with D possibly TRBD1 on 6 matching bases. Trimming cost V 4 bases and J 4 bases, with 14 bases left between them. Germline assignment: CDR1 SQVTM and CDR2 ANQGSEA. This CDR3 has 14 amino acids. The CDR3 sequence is CSVAITGQNQPQHF. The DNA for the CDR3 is TGCAGCGTTGCAATTACAGGGCAGAATCAGCCCCAGCATTTT.

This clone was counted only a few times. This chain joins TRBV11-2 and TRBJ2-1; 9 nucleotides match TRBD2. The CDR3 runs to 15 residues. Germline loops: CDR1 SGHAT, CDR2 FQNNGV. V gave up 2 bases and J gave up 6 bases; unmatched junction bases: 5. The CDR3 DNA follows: TGTGCCAGCAGCTTACTAGCGGGAATCGGCAATGAGCAGTTCTTC. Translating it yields CASSLLAGIGNEQFF. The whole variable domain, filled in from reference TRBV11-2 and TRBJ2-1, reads EAGVAQSPRYKIIEKRQSVAFWCNPISGHATLYWYQQILGQGPKLLIQFQNNGVVDDSQLPKDRFSAERLKGVDSTLKIQPAKLEDSAVYLCASSLLAGIGNEQFFGPGTRLTVL.

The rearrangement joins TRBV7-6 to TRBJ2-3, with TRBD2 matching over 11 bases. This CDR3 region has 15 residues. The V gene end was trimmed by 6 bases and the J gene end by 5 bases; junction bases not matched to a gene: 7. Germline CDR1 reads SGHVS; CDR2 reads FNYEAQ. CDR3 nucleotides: TGTGCCAGCAGTCTATCTAGCGGGGGGAGAGATACGCAGTATTTT. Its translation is CASSLSSGGRDTQYF.

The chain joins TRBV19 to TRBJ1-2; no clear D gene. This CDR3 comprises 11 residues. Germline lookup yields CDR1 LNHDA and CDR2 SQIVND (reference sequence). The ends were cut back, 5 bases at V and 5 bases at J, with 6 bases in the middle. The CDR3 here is CASSRGYGYTF. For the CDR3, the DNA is TGTGCCAGTAGTCGTGGGTATGGCTACACCTTC.

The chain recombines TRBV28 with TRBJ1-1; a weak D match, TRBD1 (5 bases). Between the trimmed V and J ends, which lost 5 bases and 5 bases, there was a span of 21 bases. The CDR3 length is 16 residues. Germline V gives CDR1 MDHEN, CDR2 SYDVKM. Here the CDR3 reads CASSPLAGKVGTEAFF. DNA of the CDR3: TGTGCCAGCAGTCCCCTGGCAGGGAAGGTAGGGACTGAAGCTTTCTTT. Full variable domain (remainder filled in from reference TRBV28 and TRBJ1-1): DVKVTQSSRYLVKRTGEKVFLECVQDMDHENMFWYRQDPGLGLRLIYFSYDVKMKEKGDIPEGYSVSREKKERFSLILESASTNQTSMYLCASSPLAGKVGTEAFFGQGTRLTVV.

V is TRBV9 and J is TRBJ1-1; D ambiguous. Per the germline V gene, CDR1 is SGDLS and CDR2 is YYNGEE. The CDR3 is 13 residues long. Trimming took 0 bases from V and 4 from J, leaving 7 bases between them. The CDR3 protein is CASSVAPSTEAFF. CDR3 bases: TGTGCCAGCAGCGTAGCCCCTAGCACTGAAGCTTTCTTT. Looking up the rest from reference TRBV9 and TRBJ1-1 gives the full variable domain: DSGVTQTPKHLITATGQRVTLRCSPRSGDLSVYWYQQSLDQGLQFLIQYYNGEERAKGNILERFSAQQFPDLHSELNLSSLELGDSALYFCASSVAPSTEAFFGQGTRLTVV.

The CDR3 here is CASSPGTGFLRSMNTEAFF. The DNA for the CDR3 is TGTGCCAGCAGCCCCGGGACAGGGTTCTTAAGGAGCATGAACACTGAAGCTTTCTTT. This chain uses TRBV4-2 with TRBJ1-1; 9 positions agree with TRBD1. The V gene's germline CDR1 is LGHNA and CDR2 YNFKEQ. The CDR3 has 19 amino acids. After removal of 4 bases from V and 0 bases from J, the junction contained 15 bases not matched to a gene.

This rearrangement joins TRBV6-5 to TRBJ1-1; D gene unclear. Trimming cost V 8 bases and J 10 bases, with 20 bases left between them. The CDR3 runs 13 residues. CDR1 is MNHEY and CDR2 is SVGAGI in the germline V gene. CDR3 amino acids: CASCTVRGRGAFF. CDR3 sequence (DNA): TGTGCCAGCTGTACCGTCCGCGGCCGTGGAGCTTTCTTT.

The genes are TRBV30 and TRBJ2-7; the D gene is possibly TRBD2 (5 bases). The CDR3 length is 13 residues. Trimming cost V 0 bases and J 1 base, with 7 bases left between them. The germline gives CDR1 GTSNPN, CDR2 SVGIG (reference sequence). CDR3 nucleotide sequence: TGTGCCTGGAGTGTCGGCGGGTCCTACGAGCAGTACTTC. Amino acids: CAWSVGGSYEQYF.

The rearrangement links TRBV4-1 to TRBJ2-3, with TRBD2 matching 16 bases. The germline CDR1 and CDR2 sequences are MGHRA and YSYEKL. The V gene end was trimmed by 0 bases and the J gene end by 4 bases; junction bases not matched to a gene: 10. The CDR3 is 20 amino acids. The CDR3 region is CASSQDGTSGGASVSDTQYF. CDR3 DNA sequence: TGCGCCAGCAGCCAAGATGGGACTAGCGGGGGGGCTTCGGTGTCAGATACGCAGTATTTT.

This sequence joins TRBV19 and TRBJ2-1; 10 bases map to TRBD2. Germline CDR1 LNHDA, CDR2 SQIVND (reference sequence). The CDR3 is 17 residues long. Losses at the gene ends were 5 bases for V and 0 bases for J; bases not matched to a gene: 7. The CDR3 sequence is CASSSGLAVSSYNEQFF. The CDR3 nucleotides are TGTGCCAGTAGTTCAGGACTAGCGGTTAGCTCCTACAATGAGCAGTTCTTC.

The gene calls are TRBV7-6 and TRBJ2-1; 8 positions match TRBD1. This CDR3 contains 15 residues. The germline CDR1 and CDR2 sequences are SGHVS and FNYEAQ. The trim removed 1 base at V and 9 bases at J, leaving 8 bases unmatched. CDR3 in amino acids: CASSLGAQGALEQFF. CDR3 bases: TGTGCCAGCAGCTTAGGAGCCCAGGGGGCACTTGAGCAGTTCTTC.

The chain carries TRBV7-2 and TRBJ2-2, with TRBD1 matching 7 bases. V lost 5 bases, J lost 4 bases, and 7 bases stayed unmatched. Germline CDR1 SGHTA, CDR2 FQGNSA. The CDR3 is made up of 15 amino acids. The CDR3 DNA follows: TGTGCCAGCAGCCTGACAGGGCCCCCCACCGGGGAGCTGTTTTTT. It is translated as CASSLTGPPTGELFF.

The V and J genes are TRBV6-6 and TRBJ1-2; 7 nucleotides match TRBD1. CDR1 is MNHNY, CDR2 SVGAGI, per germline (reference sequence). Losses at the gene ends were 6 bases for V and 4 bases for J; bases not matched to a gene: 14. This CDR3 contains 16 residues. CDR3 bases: TGTGCCAGCAGGAGCCCACAGGGGAACCCCCTCTATGGCTACACCTTC. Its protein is CASRSPQGNPLYGYTF.

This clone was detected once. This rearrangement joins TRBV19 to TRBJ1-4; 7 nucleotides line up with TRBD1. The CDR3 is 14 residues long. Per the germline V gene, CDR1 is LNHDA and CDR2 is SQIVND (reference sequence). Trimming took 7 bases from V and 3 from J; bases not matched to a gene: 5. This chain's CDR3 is CASNNRGANEKLFF. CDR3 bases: TGTGCCAGTAATAACAGGGGTGCTAATGAAAAACTGTTTTTT.

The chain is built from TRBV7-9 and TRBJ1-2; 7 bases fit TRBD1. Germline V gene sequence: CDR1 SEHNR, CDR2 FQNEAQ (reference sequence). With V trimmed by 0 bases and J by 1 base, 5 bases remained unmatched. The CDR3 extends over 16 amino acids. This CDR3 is CASSLASGTDNYGYTF. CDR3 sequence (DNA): TGTGCCAGCAGCTTAGCGTCGGGGACAGATAACTATGGCTACACCTTC.

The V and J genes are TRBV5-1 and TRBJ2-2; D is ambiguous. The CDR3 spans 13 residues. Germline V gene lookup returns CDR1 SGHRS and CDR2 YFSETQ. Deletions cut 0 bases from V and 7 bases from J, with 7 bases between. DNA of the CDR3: TGCGCCAGCAGCTTGGCCTTAAGCGGGGAGCTGTTTTTT. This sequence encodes CASSLALSGELFF.

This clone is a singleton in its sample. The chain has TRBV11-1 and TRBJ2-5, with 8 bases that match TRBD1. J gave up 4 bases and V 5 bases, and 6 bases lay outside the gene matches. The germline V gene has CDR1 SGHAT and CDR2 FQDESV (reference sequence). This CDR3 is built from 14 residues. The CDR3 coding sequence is TGTGCCAGCAGCATACCAGGGGGCGGAGAGACCCAGTACTTC. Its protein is CASSIPGGGETQYF.

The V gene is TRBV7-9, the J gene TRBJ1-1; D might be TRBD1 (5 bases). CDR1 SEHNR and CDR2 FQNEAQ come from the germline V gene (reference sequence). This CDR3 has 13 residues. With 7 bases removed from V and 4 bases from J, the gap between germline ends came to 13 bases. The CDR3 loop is CASIYFGGTEAFF. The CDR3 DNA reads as TGTGCCAGCATCTATTTTGGGGGCACTGAAGCTTTCTTT.